These 12 T cell receptor beta chains came from one sample sequenced in a study of CD8 T cells in Susac syndrome. The authors reverse transcribed roughly 0.45 to 1 ug RNA with random hexamers. TCRdb re-called the immunoSEQ multiplex PCR reads through MiXCR, storing one row per CDR3 protein. The sample has 150,000 to 250,000 distinct CDR3 sequences, nearly 95% seen once. What was sequenced was CD4+ T cells from PBMCs. The receptor set was obtained from a human donor with multiple sclerosis.

This clonotype was seen once. Here the CDR3 DNA reads TGTGCCAGTAGTATATTGGGTTATGGCTACACCTTC. Encoded protein: CASSILGYGYTF. The chain uses TRBV19 and TRBJ1-2, with D unresolved. Trimming left V 2 bases short and J 5 bases short, with 6 bases between. Germline assignment: CDR1 LNHDA and CDR2 SQIVND (reference sequence). The CDR3 is 12 amino acids. Combining the CDR3 with reference TRBV19 and TRBJ1-2 gives the whole variable domain DGGITQSPKYLFRKEGQNVTLSCEQNLNHDAMYWYRQDPGQGLRLIYYSQIVNDFQKGDIAEGYSVSREKKESFPLTVTSAQKNPTAFYLCASSILGYGYTFGSGTRLTVV.

The V and J genes are TRBV7-9 and TRBJ2-7; D is perhaps TRBD1 (5 bases). This CDR3 spans 13 amino acids. In germline, CDR1 is SEHNR, CDR2 FQNEAQ (reference sequence). V was shortened by 2 bases and J by 3 bases, with 8 bases between the two germline ends. The CDR3 region has the DNA TGTGCCAGCAGCTTAATCCAGGGCTACGAGCAGTACTTC. This translates into CASSLIQGYEQYF.

The chain carries TRBV7-9 and TRBJ2-7; D call uncertain. Germline lookup yields CDR1 SEHNR and CDR2 FQNEAQ (reference sequence). The CDR3 has 13 amino acids. V lost 0 bases and J lost 0, with 3 bases in between. CDR3 in amino acids: CASSLANSYEQYF. The CDR3 DNA follows: TGTGCCAGCAGCTTAGCGAACTCCTACGAGCAGTACTTC.

The chain recombines TRBV19 with TRBJ2-1, with no clear D. The germline CDR1 and CDR2 sequences are LNHDA and SQIVND (reference sequence). V lost 7 bases to trimming and J lost 4 bases, with 11 bases between them. The CDR3 extends over 13 amino acids. The CDR3 DNA reads as TGTGCCAGTAAGGAAGGGCCTTACAATGAGCAGTTCTTC. Protein product: CASKEGPYNEQFF.

This rearrangement joins TRBV5-1 to TRBJ2-1; no clear D. CDR1 is SGHRS and CDR2 is YFSETQ in the germline V gene. The CDR3 length is 15 residues. V lost 0 bases and J 3 bases, leaving 10 bases between the germline ends. The CDR3 region has the DNA TGCGCCAGCAGCTTGGAAAGCAGTTACTACAATGAGCAGTTCTTC. Protein sequence: CASSLESSYYNEQFF. Complete variable domain (other parts from reference TRBV5-1 and TRBJ2-1): KAGVTQTPRYLIKTRGQQVTLSCSPISGHRSVSWYQQTPGQGLQFLFEYFSETQRNKGNFPGRFSGRQFSNSRSEMNVSTLELGDSALYLCASSLESSYYNEQFFGPGTRLTVL.

This clonotype was seen just once. The chain combines TRBV20-1 with TRBJ2-7; tentatively, D is TRBD1 or TRBD2 (6 bases each). V lost 6 bases to trimming and J lost 4 bases, with 22 bases between them. The CDR3 has 15 amino acids. Germline CDR1 reads DFQATT; CDR2 reads SNEGSKA (reference sequence). The CDR3: CSARKGGSTGYEQYF. CDR3 bases: TGCAGTGCGCGAAAGGGGGGATCCACAGGTTACGAGCAGTACTTC.

J is TRBJ2-7 and V is TRBV29-1; D remains unclear. CDR3 size: 14 residues. Deletions cut 7 bases from V and 6 bases from J, with 22 bases between. Germline CDR1 reads SQVTM; CDR2 reads ANQGSEA. CDR3 nucleotide sequence: TGCAGCGCCCGACGGAACTTGGGCGTGGGCGAGCAGTACTTC. Translated, it gives CSARRNLGVGEQYF.

The chain's CDR3 is CATSRDLQLEQETQYF. CDR3 coding DNA: TGTGCCACCAGCAGAGATCTACAGCTAGAACAAGAGACCCAGTACTTC. This chain joins TRBV15 and TRBJ2-5, with D unclear. There are 16 residues in the CDR3. Trimming left V 0 bases short and J 2 bases short, with 13 bases between. CDR1 and CDR2 (germline): LNHNV, YYDKDF (reference sequence).

The V gene is TRBV20-1, the J gene TRBJ1-2; no firm D call. CDR3 length: 14 amino acids. Trimming cost V 8 bases and J 4 bases, with 20 bases left between them. Germline V gene sequence: CDR1 DFQATT, CDR2 SNEGSKA (reference sequence). Here the CDR3 DNA reads TGCAGTCGGGCCGAGAGCGGGAACGGCTATGGCTACACCTTC. Translating it yields CSRAESGNGYGYTF.

The chain is built from TRBV2 and TRBJ2-7; D ambiguous. The V end was cut by 5 bases, the J end by 3 bases, with 8 bases between. In germline, CDR1 is SNHLY, CDR2 FYNNEI. This CDR3 has 12 amino acids. CDR3 nucleotides: TGTGCCAGCAGTTGGACGGACTACGAGCAGTACTTC. Encoded protein: CASSWTDYEQYF.

The rearrangement joins TRBV20-1 to TRBJ1-1; D unclear. Trimming left V 6 bases short and J 7 bases short, with 12 bases between. Germline V gene sequence: CDR1 DFQATT, CDR2 SNEGSKA (reference sequence). The CDR3 loop spans 11 amino acids. CDR3 in amino acids: CSAPTDLEAFF. The CDR3 DNA sequence: TGCAGTGCCCCAACGGACCTTGAAGCTTTCTTT.

The chain is built from TRBV10-3 and TRBJ2-5; 7 positions agree with TRBD1. The germline gives CDR1 ENHRY, CDR2 SYGVKD. J lost 2 bases, V lost 8 bases, and 5 bases had no gene match. This CDR3 has 13 residues. In DNA form, the CDR3 reads TGTGCCATCGGAGACAGGGATCAAGAGACCCAGTACTTC. Translation gives CAIGDRDQETQYF.